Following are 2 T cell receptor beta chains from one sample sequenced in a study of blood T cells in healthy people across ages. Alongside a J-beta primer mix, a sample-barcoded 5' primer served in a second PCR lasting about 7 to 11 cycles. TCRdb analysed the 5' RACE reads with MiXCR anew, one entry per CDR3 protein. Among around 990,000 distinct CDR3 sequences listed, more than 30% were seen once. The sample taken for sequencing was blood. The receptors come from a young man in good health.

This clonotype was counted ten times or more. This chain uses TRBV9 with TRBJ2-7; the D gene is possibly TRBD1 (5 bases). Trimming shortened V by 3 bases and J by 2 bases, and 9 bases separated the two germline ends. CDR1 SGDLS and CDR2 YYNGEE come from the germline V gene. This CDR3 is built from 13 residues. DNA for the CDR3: TGTGCCAGCAGCGGGCAGGGCGCCTACGAGCAGTACTTC. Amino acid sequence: CASSGQGAYEQYF.

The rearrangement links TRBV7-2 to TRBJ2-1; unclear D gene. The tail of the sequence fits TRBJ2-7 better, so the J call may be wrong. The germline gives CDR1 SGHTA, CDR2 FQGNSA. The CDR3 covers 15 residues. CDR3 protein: CASGSRSPSYNEQYF. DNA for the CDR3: TGTGCCAGCGGCTCCAGGAGTCCCTCCTACAATGAGCAGTACTTC.